This passage covers 25 T cell receptor beta chains from one sample sequenced in a study of blood T cell repertoires in COVID-19. Produced via immunoSEQ multiplex PCR; TCRdb's table is partial and in-frame only. The table lists a few hundred thousand clones, 70% to 90% of them singletons. The sample taken for sequencing was peripheral blood. These receptor sequences come from a woman in her thirties with active or convalescent COVID-19.

V and J are TRBV9 and TRBJ2-1; tentative D call: TRBD2 (7 bases). The CDR3 runs 16 residues. Germline CDR1 reads SGDLS; CDR2 reads YYNGEE. The ends were cut back, 1 base at V and 0 bases at J, with 11 bases in the middle. The CDR3 nucleotides are TGTGCCAGCAGCGTAACGGGGGGCAGCTCCTACAATGAGCAGTTCTTC. This encodes CASSVTGGSSYNEQFF.

The genes are TRBV7-2 and TRBJ1-5; perhaps TRBD1 as D (6 bases). The germline V gene has CDR1 SGHTA and CDR2 FQGNSA. The CDR3 has 14 amino acids. Trimming took off 0 bases at V and 5 bases at J, with 8 bases between the two ends. For the CDR3, the DNA is TGTGCCAGCAGCTTAGCGGGGGGGCATCAGCCCCAGCATTTT. Translating it yields CASSLAGGHQPQHF.

In DNA, the CDR3 is TGTGCCAGCTCACCAAACAGATTTAACTATGGCTACACCTTC. Protein: CASSPNRFNYGYTF. This chain links TRBV18 with TRBJ1-2; D is unresolved. V lost 2 bases, J lost 1 base, and 8 bases lay in between. The CDR3 totals 14 residues. Germline CDR1 and CDR2: KGHSH and LQKENI.

V gene TRBV7-9 combines with J gene TRBJ2-7; a possible D gene is TRBD1 (5 bases). The germline CDR1 and CDR2 sequences are SEHNR and FQNEAQ (reference sequence). CDR3 length: 14 residues. The ends were cut back, 1 base at V and 1 base at J, with 8 bases in the middle. CDR3 sequence (DNA): TGTGCCAGCAGCTTAGGACCAGGGTCCTACGAGCAGTACTTC. The encoded protein is CASSLGPGSYEQYF.

The chain employs TRBV6-4 and TRBJ2-7, with 11 bases that match TRBD2. CDR1 and CDR2 (germline): MRHNA, SNTAGT. This CDR3 spans 16 amino acids. V gave up 4 bases and J gave up 1 base; unmatched junction bases: 6. The CDR3 DNA is TGTGCCAGCAGTGTCCGACTAGCGGGGCCTTCCTACGAGCAGTACTTC. It codes for CASSVRLAGPSYEQYF.

The rearrangement links TRBV4-1 to TRBJ1-4, with a tentative D call TRBD1 (5 bases). Trimming shortened V by 1 base and J by 2 bases, and 11 bases separated the two germline ends. The CDR3 has 16 residues. Germline V gives CDR1 MGHRA, CDR2 YSYEKL. The CDR3 DNA reads TGCGCCAGCAGCCAAGTCGGGGGGTCCACTAATGAAAAACTGTTTTTT. Protein product: CASSQVGGSTNEKLFF.

The DNA for the CDR3 is TGTGCCAGCAGTCCCCTCAGGGAAGGTCAGTACTTC. The encoded protein is CASSPLREGQYF. The chain joins TRBV28 to TRBJ2-7, with D tentatively TRBD1 (5 bases). The germline V and J ends were trimmed by 5 bases and 10 bases, with 15 bases remaining between them. This CDR3 comprises 12 residues. Looked up from germline, CDR1 is MDHEN and CDR2 is SYDVKM.

The chain is built from TRBV10-2 and TRBJ2-5, with 12 bases identical to TRBD2. The CDR3 has 15 residues. V shed 11 bases and J 2 bases; nucleotides not matched to a gene: 9. Per germline, CDR1 WSHSY and CDR2 SAAADI. The CDR3 is CASSSGLAGQETQYF. The CDR3 DNA is TGCGCCTCCTCCTCAGGACTAGCGGGGCAAGAGACCCAGTACTTC.

A note on this clone: This specimen includes other DNA sequences encoding the same CDR3. The gene calls are TRBV2 and TRBJ1-3; D call uncertain. V dropped 3 bases and J dropped 0 bases, with 9 bases sitting between them. The CDR3 runs to 15 residues. The germline V gene encodes CDR1 SNHLY and CDR2 FYNNEI. The CDR3 loop is CASSEASGSGNTIYF. The CDR3 DNA is TGTGCCAGCAGTGAGGCCTCGGGCTCTGGAAACACCATATATTTT.

The genes are TRBV11-2 and TRBJ2-3; TRBD2 agrees at 10 bases. Germline CDR1 reads SGHAT; CDR2 reads FQNNGV. This CDR3 spans 15 amino acids. J lost 0 bases, V lost 7 bases, and 4 bases had no gene match. The CDR3 nucleotides read TGTGCCAGCAAAACTAGCGGGACTAGCACAGATACGCAGTATTTT. Its protein product is CASKTSGTSTDTQYF.

The chain has TRBV7-9 and TRBJ2-7; possible D gene TRBD2, 5 bases. The V gene's germline CDR1 is SEHNR and CDR2 FQNEAQ (reference sequence). CDR3 size: 15 residues. Deletions cut 2 bases from V and 3 bases from J, with 14 bases between. CDR3 region: CASSLRAGTHYEQYF. CDR3 nucleotides: TGTGCCAGCAGCTTAAGGGCGGGTACCCACTACGAGCAGTACTTC.

The count of this clone is one. The chain has TRBV10-3 and TRBJ2-1; TRBD2 aligns across 15 bases. After removal of 2 bases from V and 7 bases from J, the junction contained 12 bases not matched to a gene. CDR1 is ENHRY, CDR2 SYGVKD, per germline. The CDR3 runs to 19 residues. The CDR3 sequence is CAISEGLAGGRGGGNEQFF. CDR3 nucleotides: TGTGCCATCAGTGAGGGACTAGCGGGGGGGCGAGGAGGCGGTAATGAGCAGTTCTTC.

The chain couples TRBV7-2 to TRBJ1-2; no clear D. The CDR3 loop spans 14 amino acids. Trimming removed 5 bases at V and 3 bases at J, with 13 bases between. Germline values: CDR1 SGHTA, CDR2 FQGNSA. The CDR3 loop is CASSPRGGYYGYTF. The CDR3 region has the DNA TGTGCCAGCAGCCCCCGAGGCGGATACTATGGCTACACCTTC.

The chain uses TRBV6-5 and TRBJ1-6, with 7 bases identical to TRBD1. This CDR3 spans 15 amino acids. Losses at the gene ends were 5 bases for V and 6 bases for J; bases not matched to a gene: 7. The germline gives CDR1 MNHEY, CDR2 SVGAGI. The CDR3 reads CASSPQGLTNSPLHF. For the CDR3, the DNA is TGTGCCAGCAGTCCACAGGGGCTAACTAATTCACCCCTCCACTTT.

In this sample, this clone turned up once. The chain joins TRBV29-1 to TRBJ1-2; 8 nucleotides agree with TRBD1. The CDR3 runs to 15 residues. Looked up from germline, CDR1 is SQVTM and CDR2 is ANQGSEA. The junction had 12 bases not matched to a gene; V was cut back by 1 base and J by 8 bases. CDR3 DNA sequence: TGCAGCGTTGAAGGGACAGGGTCCAGTGTGTTCGGCTACACCTTC. It translates to CSVEGTGSSVFGYTF. The full variable domain, in which reference TRBV29-1 and TRBJ1-2 provide the parts outside the CDR3, is SAVISQKPSRDICQRGTSLTIQCQVDSQVTMMFWYRQQPGQSLTLIATANQGSEATYESGFVIDKFPISRPNLTFSTLTVSNMSPEDSSIYLCSVEGTGSSVFGYTFGSGTRLTVV.

The chain carries TRBV4-3 and TRBJ2-7; 12 nucleotides match TRBD2. V lost 1 base and J lost 2; bases outside the gene matches: 9. The CDR3 consists of 18 residues. The germline CDR1 and CDR2 sequences are LGHNA and YSLEER. DNA for the CDR3: TGCGCCAGCAGCCAAGTACGTTTCGGACTAGCGGGAACCTACGAGCAGTACTTC. It specifies CASSQVRFGLAGTYEQYF.

Only one count was recorded for this clone. The same CDR3 is also encoded by other DNA sequences in this sample. The chain uses TRBV3-1 (or the pseudogene TRBV3-2) and TRBJ1-1; possibly TRBD1 for D (5 bases). Germline V gene sequence: CDR1 LGHDT, CDR2 YNNKEL (reference sequence). Trimming took 1 base from V and 5 from J, leaving 8 bases between them. The CDR3 runs to 13 residues. The CDR3 region has the DNA TGTGCCAGCAGCCAAGGGGGCGTGACTGAAGCTTTCTTT. This sequence encodes CASSQGGVTEAFF.

V usage is TRBV5-4 and J usage is TRBJ2-7; D might be TRBD1 (5 bases). Germline V gives CDR1 SGHNT, CDR2 YYREEE (reference sequence). The CDR3 totals 12 residues. V shed 2 bases and J shed 3 bases, with 6 bases lying between them. The CDR3 coding sequence is TGTGCCAGCAGCTTCGACAGCTACGAGCAGTACTTC. Its translation: CASSFDSYEQYF.

This chain connects TRBV7-8 to TRBJ2-7; TRBD2 might be the D (6 bases). Trimming pared 5 bases from V and 1 base from J, leaving 15 bases between. The CDR3 covers 15 residues. Germline V gene lookup returns CDR1 SGHVS and CDR2 FQNEAQ. Here the CDR3 reads CASSRIGDLSYEQYF. For the CDR3, the DNA is TGTGCCAGCAGCCGAATAGGGGACTTATCCTACGAGCAGTACTTC.

CDR3 in amino acids: CASSLEAGGKETQYF. The CDR3 DNA reads as TGTGCCAGCAGCTTAGAGGCGGGGGGGAAAGAGACCCAGTACTTC. This sequence joins TRBV7-9 and TRBJ2-5; TRBD2 matches 9 bases. This CDR3 has 15 amino acids. V shed 1 base, J shed 3 bases, and the junction held 3 bases outside the gene matches. Germline CDR1 SEHNR, CDR2 FQNEAQ (reference sequence).

The gene calls are TRBV11-2 and TRBJ2-5, with 12 bases fitting TRBD2. Germline V gives CDR1 SGHAT, CDR2 FQNNGV. V was pared by 4 bases and J by 4 bases, with 13 bases of the junction left unmatched. The CDR3 is 18 amino acids. The CDR3 DNA follows: TGTGCCAGCAGCTGGGGAGGGAGACTAGCGGGGGCGAGAGAGACCCAGTACTTC. As protein: CASSWGGRLAGARETQYF.

This clone was counted a few times. V gene TRBV6-4 combines with J gene TRBJ2-1; 7 bases fit TRBD2. V was clipped by 5 bases and J by 5 bases; unmatched bases: 3. CDR3 length equals 13 residues. Germline V gene sequence: CDR1 MRHNA, CDR2 SNTAGT. The CDR3 DNA is TGTGCCAGCAGTTCCGGGACTAACAATGAGCAGTTCTTC. Translation: CASSSGTNNEQFF.

The rearrangement joins TRBV5-5 to TRBJ1-2; tentatively, D is TRBD1 (5 bases). Germline CDR1 reads SGHKS; CDR2 reads YYEKEE (reference sequence). The ends were cut back, 2 bases at V and 2 bases at J, with 10 bases in the middle. CDR3 size: 14 residues. CDR3 amino acids: CASSLRGSNYGYTF. DNA of the CDR3: TGTGCCAGCAGCTTAAGGGGCAGCAACTATGGCTACACCTTC.

The chain carries TRBV4-2 and TRBJ1-1, with D perhaps matching TRBD1 (5 bases). This CDR3 is 14 amino acids long. Trimming shortened V by 0 bases and J by 11 bases, and 16 bases separated the two germline ends. Germline V CDR1 and CDR2: LGHNA, YNFKEQ. The CDR3 nucleotides read TGTGCCAGCAGCCAAGATCGGTCAGGGAGGTATGCTTTCTTT. Translated, it gives CASSQDRSGRYAFF.

V gene TRBV30 combines with J gene TRBJ1-2; a weak D match, TRBD1 (6 bases). Germline CDR1 GTSNPN, CDR2 SVGIG (reference sequence). The germline V and J ends were trimmed by 4 bases and 7 bases, with 16 bases remaining between them. The CDR3 contains 13 residues. CDR3 region: CAWTGQGSGGYTF. In DNA form, the CDR3 reads TGTGCCTGGACAGGTCAGGGGAGCGGTGGCTACACCTTC.